The 29 T cell receptor beta chains below come from one sample, sequenced in a study of TIL therapy for anti-PD-1-resistant metastatic lung cancer. Specified time point: pre-treatment sample, taken before nivolumab and TIL therapy. The immunoSEQ assay was v3. The table came from immunoSEQ multiplex PCR; TCRdb's copy has only in-frame clones and leaves some out. Of tens of thousands of clones in the sample, roughly two thirds were seen once. The sample here was blood, taken at baseline. The receptors shown here come from a person aged 25-80 years with non-small cell lung cancer.

This clone has just a few counts. The rearrangement joins TRBV5-4 to TRBJ2-7; 9 bases agree with TRBD2. Germline V CDR1 and CDR2: SGHNT, YYREEE (reference sequence). J lost 6 bases, V lost 5 bases, and 12 bases had no gene match. The CDR3 contains 15 residues. CDR3: CASSVAAGGSREQYF. In nucleotides, the CDR3 is TGTGCCAGCAGTGTGGCTGCGGGGGGGTCTCGCGAGCAGTACTTC.

The V and J genes are TRBV15 and TRBJ1-5; D call uncertain. Germline V gene sequence: CDR1 LNHNV, CDR2 YYDKDF (reference sequence). The length of the CDR3 is 16 residues. The V gene lost 1 base and the J gene lost 4 bases, with 14 bases spanning the gap. The CDR3 here is CATSRVQLVRNQPQHF. The DNA of the CDR3 is TGTGCCACCAGCAGAGTTCAACTGGTGAGGAATCAGCCCCAGCATTTT. Using reference TRBV15 and TRBJ1-5 for the parts outside the CDR3, the full variable domain is DAMVIQNPRYQVTQFGKPVTLSCSQTLNHNVMYWYQQKSSQAPKLLFHYYDKDFNNEADTPDNFQSRRPNTSFCFLDIRSPGLGDTAMYLCATSRVQLVRNQPQHFGDGTRLSIL.

About this clone itself: The germline gene is not matched at one end of the junction; a read error may be the cause. This sequence joins TRBV20-1 and TRBJ2-1, with TRBD1 matching over 9 bases. The CDR3 runs to 8 residues. The V gene's germline CDR1 is DFQATT and CDR2 SNEGSKA (reference sequence). The CDR3 region is CSVDRGVF. The CDR3 nucleotides read TGCAGTGTGGACAGGGGAGTCTTC.

The J gene is TRBJ2-5, the V gene TRBV10-3; tentatively, D is TRBD1 (6 bases). The J call could be wrong; TRBJ2-7 is a better fit for the DNA end. CDR3 size: 12 residues. Germline V lookup: CDR1 ENHRY, CDR2 SYGVKD. The CDR3 DNA is TGTGCCATCAGTGAGACAGGGAGCGAGCAGTACTTC. Translated, it gives CAISETGSEQYF.

In this sample, this clone turned up a few times. The chain uses TRBV28 and TRBJ2-6; no reliable D call. Between the trimmed V and J ends, which lost 5 bases and 4 bases, there was a span of 12 bases. Germline V CDR1 and CDR2: MDHEN, SYDVKM. The CDR3 runs to 15 residues. CDR3 nucleotides: TGTGCCAGCAGTAAAAGTCGGCCCGGGGCCAACGTCCTGACTTTC. Its translation is CASSKSRPGANVLTF.

The chain employs TRBV5-4 and TRBJ1-3; possibly TRBD1 for D (5 bases). V was shortened by 1 base and J by 0 bases, with 11 bases between the two germline ends. The CDR3 length is 16 residues. Germline V lookup: CDR1 SGHNT, CDR2 YYREEE (reference sequence). The CDR3 nucleotides read TGTGCCAGCAGCTTGTCCGGGGCTCTCTCTGGAAACACCATATATTTT. Its translation: CASSLSGALSGNTIYF.

The J gene is TRBJ1-4, the V gene TRBV28, with 8 positions matching TRBD1. The germline CDR1 and CDR2 sequences are MDHEN and SYDVKM. The V segment lost 6 bases and the J segment 7 bases; nucleotides outside the gene matches: 10. This CDR3 is 15 amino acids long. CDR3 coding DNA: TGTGCCAGCAGAACCAGGGGGCTCTGGGGTGAAAAACTGTTTTTT. Protein: CASRTRGLWGEKLFF.

This chain connects TRBV6-5 to TRBJ1-2, with D possibly TRBD1 on 5 matching bases. The germline V gene encodes CDR1 MNHEY and CDR2 SVGAGI. V lost 4 bases and J 7 bases, leaving 10 bases between the germline ends. The CDR3 runs to 12 residues. The CDR3 is CASSSRTSGYTF. CDR3 nucleotides: TGTGCCAGCAGTTCCCGGACATCTGGCTACACCTTC.

The V call is TRBV5-1, the J call TRBJ2-5, with 10 bases that match TRBD2. Per the germline V gene, CDR1 is SGHRS and CDR2 is YFSETQ. CDR3 length equals 15 residues. Trimming at V came to 4 bases and at J to 2 bases, leaving 5 bases not matched to a gene. This chain's CDR3 is CASSGGTSDQETQYF. The CDR3 nucleotides read TGCGCCAGCAGCGGGGGGACTAGCGATCAAGAGACCCAGTACTTC.

This rearrangement joins TRBV7-8 to TRBJ2-2, with 8 bases identical to TRBD1. Germline V lookup: CDR1 SGHVS, CDR2 FQNEAQ. CDR3 length equals 15 residues. V was pared by 5 bases and J by 7 bases, with 9 bases of the junction left unmatched. The CDR3 region has the DNA TGTGCCAGCAGCCCGTGGACAGGGATGGGCGGGGAGCTGTTTTTT. Translating it yields CASSPWTGMGGELFF.

A few counts support this clone. The chain joins TRBV19 to TRBJ1-2; D uncertain. Germline lookup yields CDR1 LNHDA and CDR2 SQIVND (reference sequence). CDR3 length: 14 amino acids. V was cut by 3 bases and J by 6 bases, with 14 bases left in between. The CDR3 DNA reads TGTGCCAGTAGTATTGGCTGGGATGCGAATGGCTACACCTTC. It translates to CASSIGWDANGYTF.

J is TRBJ1-2 and V is TRBV7-2; 8 positions agree with TRBD1. CDR3 length equals 14 residues. V shed 4 bases, J shed 5 bases, and the junction held 6 bases outside the gene matches. Germline CDR1 SGHTA, CDR2 FQGNSA. CDR3 in amino acids: CASSSRQGLYGYTF. The CDR3 DNA follows: TGTGCCAGCAGCTCAAGACAGGGGTTGTATGGCTACACCTTC. The full variable domain, with the rest looked up from reference TRBV7-2 and TRBJ1-2, is GAGVSQSPSNKVTEKGKDVELRCDPISGHTALYWYRQSLGQGLEFLIYFQGNSAPDKSGLPSDRFSAERTGGSVSTLTIQRTQQEDSAVYLCASSSRQGLYGYTFGSGTRLTVV.

The chain has TRBV11-3 and TRBJ2-1; 9 bases align to TRBD2. This CDR3 is 13 amino acids long. The V gene's germline CDR1 is SGHNT and CDR2 YENEEA. Germline trimming cut 8 bases from V and 3 bases from J; bases unmatched to any gene: 2. Here the CDR3 DNA reads TGTGCCAGCGCGCGGGGGGGCTACAATGAGCAGTTCTTC. Its protein product is CASARGGYNEQFF.

The chain uses TRBV11-3 and TRBJ1-4; TRBD1 might be the D (6 bases). Deletions cut 2 bases from V and 7 bases from J, with 14 bases between. CDR3 length equals 15 residues. In germline, CDR1 is SGHNT, CDR2 YENEEA. CDR3 protein: CASSLSRGWGEKLFF. CDR3 bases: TGTGCCAGCAGCTTAAGCAGGGGTTGGGGTGAAAAACTGTTTTTT.

V is TRBV5-4 and J is TRBJ2-3, with 11 bases fitting TRBD2. The V gene's germline CDR1 is SGHNT and CDR2 YYREEE (reference sequence). This CDR3 spans 16 amino acids. With V trimmed by 3 bases and J by 2 bases, 5 bases remained unmatched. The CDR3 here is CASSWGTSGVTDTQYF. The DNA for the CDR3 is TGTGCCAGCAGCTGGGGGACTAGCGGCGTCACAGATACGCAGTATTTT.

The chain has TRBV6-5 and TRBJ2-3; TRBD1 matches at 9 bases. The CDR3 has 13 residues. Looked up from germline, CDR1 is MNHEY and CDR2 is SVGAGI. Losses at the gene ends were 6 bases for V and 5 bases for J; bases not matched to a gene: 3. The CDR3 sequence: CASRGQGRDTQYF. CDR3 coding DNA: TGTGCCAGCAGAGGACAGGGGAGAGATACGCAGTATTTT.

The J gene is TRBJ2-7, the V gene TRBV27, with 7 bases matching TRBD2. The CDR3 contains 16 residues. Germline lookup yields CDR1 MNHEY and CDR2 SMNVEV (reference sequence). After removal of 2 bases from V and 3 bases from J, the junction contained 10 bases not matched to a gene. This chain's CDR3 is CASSLTVASGLYEQYF. For the CDR3, the DNA is TGTGCCAGCAGTTTAACGGTGGCTAGCGGACTCTACGAGCAGTACTTC.

J is TRBJ1-2 and V is TRBV19; D is undetermined. The CDR3 contains 15 residues. Germline values: CDR1 LNHDA, CDR2 SQIVND (reference sequence). Trimming removed 1 base from V and 5 bases from J, with 14 bases in between. The CDR3 DNA is TGTGCCAGTAGTATAGGGGCTTCGGCGGCTTATGGCTACACCTTC. It encodes CASSIGASAAYGYTF.

About this clone itself: At one boundary the junction diverges from the germline segment, which might be a read error. This sequence joins TRBV4-1 and TRBJ1-6; D not certain. This CDR3 comprises 14 residues. Germline CDR1 is MGHRA and CDR2 is YSYEKL. The CDR3 protein is CASSSEAAKSPPHF. In DNA form, the CDR3 reads TGCGCCAGCAGCTCCGAGGCGGCTAAATCACCCCCCCACTTT.

The chain combines TRBV2 with TRBJ2-7, with 13 bases lining up with TRBD2. V dropped 4 bases and J dropped 4; count of bases not matched to a gene: 16. This CDR3 comprises 19 residues. Germline-derived CDR1 and CDR2 are SNHLY and FYNNEI. The CDR3 spells CASSGSGLAGVVPAYEQYF. DNA for the CDR3: TGTGCCAGCAGTGGCTCTGGACTAGCGGGGGTCGTTCCGGCTTACGAGCAGTACTTC.

This rearrangement joins TRBV19 to TRBJ2-1; D is unclear. Trimming stripped 1 base from V and 8 bases from J, with 9 bases between. This CDR3 has 13 amino acids. Germline-derived CDR1 and CDR2 are LNHDA and SQIVND (reference sequence). Written as DNA, the CDR3 is TGTGCCAGTAGTATAGGTACTATGGATGAGCAGTTCTTC. This gives the protein CASSIGTMDEQFF.

This clone was picked up one time. V and J are TRBV15 and TRBJ2-1; 8 bases agree with TRBD2. Losses at the gene ends were 4 bases for V and 2 bases for J; bases not matched to a gene: 7. Germline V gene sequence: CDR1 LNHNV, CDR2 YYDKDF (reference sequence). This CDR3 spans 16 amino acids. CDR3 nucleotide sequence: TGTGCCACCAGCATTTGGCGGGGGGTCACCTACAATGAGCAGTTCTTC. Translation: CATSIWRGVTYNEQFF.

This clone was seen a few times. The V call is TRBV2, the J call TRBJ2-2, with 7 bases matching TRBD2. After removal of 7 bases from V and 4 bases from J, the junction contained 9 bases not matched to a gene. The CDR3 is 15 residues long. Germline assignment: CDR1 SNHLY and CDR2 FYNNEI. Here the CDR3 reads CASIIGAGVTGELFF. The CDR3 bases are TGTGCCAGCATAATCGGGGCGGGGGTCACCGGGGAGCTGTTTTTT.

The chain joins TRBV5-4 to TRBJ2-5; 9 nucleotides line up with TRBD1. Germline CDR1 is SGHNT and CDR2 is YYREEE (reference sequence). The CDR3 consists of 15 residues. J lost 4 bases, V lost 2 bases, and 6 bases had no gene match. The CDR3 DNA reads TGTGCCAGCAGCTTCGAACCGGGACAGGGAGAGACCCAGTACTTC. Protein: CASSFEPGQGETQYF. Full variable domain (rest looked up from reference TRBV5-4 and TRBJ2-5): ETGVTQSPTHLIKTRGQQVTLRCSSQSGHNTVSWYQQALGQGPQFIFQYYREEENGRGNFPPRFSGLQFPNYSSELNVNALELDDSALYLCASSFEPGQGETQYFGPGTRLLVL.

The chain recombines TRBV10-3 with TRBJ2-2; 9 nucleotides line up with TRBD1. Trimming took 7 bases from V and 5 from J; bases not matched to a gene: 5. The CDR3 runs to 14 residues. Germline V lookup: CDR1 ENHRY, CDR2 SYGVKD. For the CDR3, the DNA is TGTGCCATCAAGGGACAGGGTGGGACCGGGGAGCTGTTTTTT. Translated, it gives CAIKGQGGTGELFF.

This clone was counted only a few times. This sequence joins TRBV11-2 and TRBJ1-3; D not resolved. The V and J ends lost 0 bases and 9 bases respectively, with 9 bases between them. CDR1 SGHAT and CDR2 FQNNGV come from the germline V gene. The CDR3 has 13 amino acids. CDR3: CASSLERRGTIYF. CDR3 DNA sequence: TGTGCCAGCAGCTTAGAACGCCGGGGCACCATATATTTT.

This rearrangement joins TRBV5-1 to TRBJ2-5; D is unresolved. The CDR3 runs to 15 residues. Germline V gives CDR1 SGHRS, CDR2 YFSETQ. V was trimmed by 2 bases and J by 1 base, leaving 12 bases between them. In DNA form, the CDR3 reads TGCGCCAGCAGCTTAGGGAATGCCTTCCAAGAGACCCAGTACTTC. It specifies CASSLGNAFQETQYF.

This clone was seen only a few times. The V and J genes are TRBV19 and TRBJ2-1, with TRBD2 matching over 10 bases. CDR1 and CDR2 from the germline V gene are LNHDA and SQIVND (reference sequence). V lost 3 bases to trimming and J lost 5 bases; unmatched junction nucleotides: 7. CDR3 length: 16 amino acids. The CDR3: CASSIRLAGGNNEQFF. Here the CDR3 DNA reads TGTGCCAGTAGTATTCGCTTAGCGGGAGGTAACAATGAGCAGTTCTTC.

V is TRBV27 and J is TRBJ2-7, with a possible D match to TRBD1 (5 bases). CDR1 MNHEY and CDR2 SMNVEV come from the germline V gene (reference sequence). The CDR3 has 13 amino acids. V was trimmed by 6 bases and J by 4 bases, leaving 13 bases between them. CDR3 coding DNA: TGTGCCAGCAGGGCAGGGTACTTTTACGAGCAGTACTTC. Protein: CASRAGYFYEQYF.